This record looks at one T cell receptor beta chain sequence and its context. The sample comes from a study of blood T cell repertoires in COVID-19. Across the whole study: Acute and convalescent COVID-19 specimens originated in the United States, Italy and Spain. The analysed material was cDNA or gDNA that came from T cells, B-cell-depleted T cells, or PBMCs.

Trimming pared 5 bases from V and 3 bases from J, leaving 17 bases between. Per germline, CDR1 MNHEY and CDR2 SVGAGI. The length of the CDR3 is 15 residues. Original data processing: It was from reference gene primer amplification that nucleated cell counts were estimated. Repertoires were generated with immunoSEQ multiplex PCR, while TCRdb's copy carries only in-frame clones and drops some. The V and J calls and the clone size are those of that table, but D and trimming were determined from the DNA. Of 100,000 or so clones listed, about nine tenths are singletons. The origin of this receptor is a man in his fifties or sixties with acute or convalescent COVID-19. Material: peripheral blood. The chain employs TRBV6-5 and TRBJ2-7; D is possibly TRBD1 (5 bases). The CDR3 DNA follows: TGTGCCAGCAGTCTAGGACGGACAAGAAACTACGAGCAGTACTTC. As protein: CASSLGRTRNYEQYF.